This TCR beta chain was sequenced in a study of blood T cell repertoires in COVID-19. Here immunoSEQ multiplex PCR was the method, and the copy in TCRdb shows in-frame clones only, minus some. In the table there are 200,000 to 250,000 clones, about 90% of which are singletons. Germline-derived CDR1 and CDR2 are GTSNPN and SVGIG (reference sequence). With 1 base removed from V and 14 bases from J, the gap between germline ends came to 9 bases. The CDR3 loop spans 11 amino acids. The receptor was isolated from a woman aged 25 to 39 who had recovered from COVID-19. The sample comprised peripheral blood. This chain links TRBV30 with TRBJ1-6, with no clear D. The CDR3 is CAWSGASALHF. As DNA, the CDR3 is TGTGCCTGGAGTGGAGCTTCGGCCCTCCACTTT.